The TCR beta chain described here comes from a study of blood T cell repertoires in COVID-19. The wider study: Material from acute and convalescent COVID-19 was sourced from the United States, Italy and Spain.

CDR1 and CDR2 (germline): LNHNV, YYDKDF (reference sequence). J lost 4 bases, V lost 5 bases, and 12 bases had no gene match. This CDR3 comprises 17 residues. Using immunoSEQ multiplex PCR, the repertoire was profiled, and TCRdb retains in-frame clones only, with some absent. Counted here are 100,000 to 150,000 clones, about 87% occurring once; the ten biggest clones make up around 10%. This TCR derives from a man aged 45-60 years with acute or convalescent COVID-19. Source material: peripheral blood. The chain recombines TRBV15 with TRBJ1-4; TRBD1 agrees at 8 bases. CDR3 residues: CATSLGQGAFGNEKLFF. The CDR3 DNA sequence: TGTGCCACCAGCCTGGGGCAGGGGGCTTTTGGTAATGAAAAACTGTTTTTT.